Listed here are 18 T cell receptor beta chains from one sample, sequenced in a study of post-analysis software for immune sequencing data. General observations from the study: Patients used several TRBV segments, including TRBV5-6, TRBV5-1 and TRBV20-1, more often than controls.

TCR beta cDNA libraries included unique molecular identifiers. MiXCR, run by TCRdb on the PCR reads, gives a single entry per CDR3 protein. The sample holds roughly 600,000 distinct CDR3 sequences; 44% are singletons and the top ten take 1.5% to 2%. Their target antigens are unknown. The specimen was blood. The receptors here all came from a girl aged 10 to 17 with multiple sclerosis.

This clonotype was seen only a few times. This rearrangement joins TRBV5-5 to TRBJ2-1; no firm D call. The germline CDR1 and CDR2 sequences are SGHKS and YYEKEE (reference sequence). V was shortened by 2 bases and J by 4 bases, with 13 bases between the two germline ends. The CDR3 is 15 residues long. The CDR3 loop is CASSFEVEAYNEQFF. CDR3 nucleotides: TGTGCCAGCAGCTTTGAAGTCGAAGCATACAATGAGCAGTTCTTC. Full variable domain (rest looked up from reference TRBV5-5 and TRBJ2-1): DAGVTQSPTHLIKTRGQQVTLRCSPISGHKSVSWYQQVLGQGPQFIFQYYEKEERGRGNFPDRFSARQFPNYSSELNVNALLLGDSALYLCASSFEVEAYNEQFFGPGTRLTVL.

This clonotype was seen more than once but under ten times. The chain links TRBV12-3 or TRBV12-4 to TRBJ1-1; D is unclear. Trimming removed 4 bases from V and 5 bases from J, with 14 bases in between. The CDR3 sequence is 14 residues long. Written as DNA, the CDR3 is TGTGCCAGCAGTTCTGACTTGGCACGAACTGAAGCTTTCTTT. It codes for CASSSDLARTEAFF.

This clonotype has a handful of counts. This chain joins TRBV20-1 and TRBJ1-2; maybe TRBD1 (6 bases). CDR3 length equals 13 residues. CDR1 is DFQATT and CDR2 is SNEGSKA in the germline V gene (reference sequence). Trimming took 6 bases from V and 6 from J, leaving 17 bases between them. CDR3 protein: CSAIGGRGNGYTF. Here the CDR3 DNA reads TGCAGTGCGATAGGGGGGCGCGGTAATGGCTACACCTTC.

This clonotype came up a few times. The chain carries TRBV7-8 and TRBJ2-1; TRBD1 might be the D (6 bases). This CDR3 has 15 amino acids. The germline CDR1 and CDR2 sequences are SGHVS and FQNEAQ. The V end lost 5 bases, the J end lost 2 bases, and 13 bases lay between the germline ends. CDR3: CASSILKGAYNEQFF. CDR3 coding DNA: TGTGCCAGCAGCATTTTGAAGGGGGCCTACAATGAGCAGTTCTTC.

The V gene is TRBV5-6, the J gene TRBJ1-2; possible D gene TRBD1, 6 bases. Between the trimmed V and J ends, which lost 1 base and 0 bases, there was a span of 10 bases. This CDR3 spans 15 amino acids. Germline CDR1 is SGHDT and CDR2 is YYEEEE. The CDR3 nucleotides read TGTGCCAGCAGCTTGCGAGGGGGGACTAACTATGGCTACACCTTC. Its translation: CASSLRGGTNYGYTF.

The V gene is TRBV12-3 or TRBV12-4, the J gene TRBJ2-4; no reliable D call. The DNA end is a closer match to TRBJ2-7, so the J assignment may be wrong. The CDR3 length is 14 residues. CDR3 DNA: TGTGCCAGCAGTTTGAGAGTCGGCCTCTACGAGCAGTACTTC. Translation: CASSLRVGLYEQYF.

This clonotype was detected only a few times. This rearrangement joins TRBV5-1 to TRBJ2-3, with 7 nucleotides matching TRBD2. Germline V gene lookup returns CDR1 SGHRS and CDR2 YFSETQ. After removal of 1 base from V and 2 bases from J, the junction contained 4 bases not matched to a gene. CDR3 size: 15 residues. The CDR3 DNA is TGCGCCAGCAGCTTGAAAAGCGGGGACACAGATACGCAGTATTTT. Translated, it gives CASSLKSGDTDTQYF.

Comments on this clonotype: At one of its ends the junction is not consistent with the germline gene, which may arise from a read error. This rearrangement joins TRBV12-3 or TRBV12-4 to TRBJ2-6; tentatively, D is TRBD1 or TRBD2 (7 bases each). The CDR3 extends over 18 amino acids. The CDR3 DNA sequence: TGTGCCAGCAACCCCAAAGGGGGCGGGGGCTCTGGGGCCAACGTCCCGACTTTC. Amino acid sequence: CASNPKGGGGSGANVPTF.

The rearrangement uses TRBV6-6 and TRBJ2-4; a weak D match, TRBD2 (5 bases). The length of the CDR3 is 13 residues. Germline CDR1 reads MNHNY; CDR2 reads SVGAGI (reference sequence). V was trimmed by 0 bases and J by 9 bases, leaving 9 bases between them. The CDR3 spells CASSYSGEGIQYF. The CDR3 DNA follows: TGTGCCAGCAGTTACTCGGGTGAGGGCATTCAGTACTTC.

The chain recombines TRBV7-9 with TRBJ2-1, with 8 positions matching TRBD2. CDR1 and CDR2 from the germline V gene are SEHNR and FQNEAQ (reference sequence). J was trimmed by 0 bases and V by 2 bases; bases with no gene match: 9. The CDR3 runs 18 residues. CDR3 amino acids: CASSLLLADWGSYNEQFF. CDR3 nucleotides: TGTGCCAGCAGCTTACTACTAGCGGACTGGGGCTCCTACAATGAGCAGTTCTTC.

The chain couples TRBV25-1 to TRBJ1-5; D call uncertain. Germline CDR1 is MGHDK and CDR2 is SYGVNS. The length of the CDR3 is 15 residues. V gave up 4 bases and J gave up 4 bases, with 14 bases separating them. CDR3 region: CASSADWEGNQPQHF. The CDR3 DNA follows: TGTGCCAGCAGTGCAGACTGGGAAGGAAATCAGCCCCAGCATTTT.

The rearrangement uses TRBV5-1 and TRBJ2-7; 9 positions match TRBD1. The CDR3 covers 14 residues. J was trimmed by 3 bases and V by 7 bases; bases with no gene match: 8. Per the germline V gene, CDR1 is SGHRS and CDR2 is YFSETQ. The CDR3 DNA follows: TGCGCCAGCTCCAAAACGACAGGGGGCTACGAGCAGTACTTC. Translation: CASSKTTGGYEQYF.

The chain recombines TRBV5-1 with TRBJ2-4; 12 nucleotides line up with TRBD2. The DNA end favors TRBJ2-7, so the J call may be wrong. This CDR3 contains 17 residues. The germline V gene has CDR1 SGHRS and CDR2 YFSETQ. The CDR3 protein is CASRLAGGTLSSYEQYF. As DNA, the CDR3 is TGCGCCAGCAGACTAGCGGGAGGCACCTTAAGCTCCTACGAGCAGTACTTC.

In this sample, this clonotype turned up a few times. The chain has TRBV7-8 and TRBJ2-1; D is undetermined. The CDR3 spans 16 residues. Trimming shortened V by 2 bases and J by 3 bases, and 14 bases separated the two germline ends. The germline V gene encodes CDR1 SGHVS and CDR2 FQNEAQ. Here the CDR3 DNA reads TGTGCCAGCAGCTTAAGGGTCGGGCAGGACTACAATGAGCAGTTCTTC. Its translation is CASSLRVGQDYNEQFF. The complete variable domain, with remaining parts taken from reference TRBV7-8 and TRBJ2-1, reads GAGVSQSPRYKVAKRGQDVALRCDPISGHVSLFWYQQALGQGPEFLTYFQNEAQLDKSGLPSDRFFAERPEGSVSTLKIQRTQQEDSAVYLCASSLRVGQDYNEQFFGPGTRLTVL.

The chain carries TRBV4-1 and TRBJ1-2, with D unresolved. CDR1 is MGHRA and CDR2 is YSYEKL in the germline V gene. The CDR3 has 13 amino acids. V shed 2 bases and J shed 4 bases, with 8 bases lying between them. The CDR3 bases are TGCGCCAGCAGCCAAATGGCTCTCTATGGCTACACCTTC. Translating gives CASSQMALYGYTF.

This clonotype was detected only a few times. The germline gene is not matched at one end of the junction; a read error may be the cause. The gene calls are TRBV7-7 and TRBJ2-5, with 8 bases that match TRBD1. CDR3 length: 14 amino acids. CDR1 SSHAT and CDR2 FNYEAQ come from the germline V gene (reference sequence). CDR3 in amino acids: CASSPGQGGQTQYF. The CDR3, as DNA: TGTGCTAGCAGCCCAGGACAGGGCGGGCAGACCCAGTACTTC. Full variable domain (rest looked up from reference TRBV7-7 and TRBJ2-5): GAGVSQSPRYKVTKRGQDVTLRCDPISSHATLYWYQQALGQGPEFLTYFNYEAQPDKSGLPSDRFSAERPEGSISTLTIQRTEQRDSAMYRCASSPGQGGQTQYFGPGTRLLVL.

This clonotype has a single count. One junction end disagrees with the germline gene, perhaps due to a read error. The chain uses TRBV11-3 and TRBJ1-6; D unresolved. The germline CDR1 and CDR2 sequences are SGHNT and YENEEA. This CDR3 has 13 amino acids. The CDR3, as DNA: TGTGCCAGCAGCGTAGAGAAGGGTTCACCCCTCCACTTT. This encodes CASSVEKGSPLHF.

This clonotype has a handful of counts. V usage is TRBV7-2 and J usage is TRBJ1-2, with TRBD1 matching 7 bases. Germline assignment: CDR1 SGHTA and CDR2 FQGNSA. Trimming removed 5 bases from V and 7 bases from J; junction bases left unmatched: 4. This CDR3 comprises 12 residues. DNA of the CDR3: TGTGCCAGCAGCCAGGACAGGAGTGGCTACACCTTC. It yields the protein CASSQDRSGYTF.